This T cell receptor (beta chain) emerged from a study of blood T cell repertoires in COVID-19. Overall study context: Researchers got acute and convalescent COVID-19 samples from the United States, Italy and Spain.

Sequencing was performed with immunoSEQ multiplex PCR; in TCRdb, only in-frame clones are kept and a portion is missing. Of about 250,000 clones in the sample, roughly 85% are singletons; the top ten hold approximately 9.6%. The CDR3 extends over 15 amino acids. V lost 5 bases, J lost 5 bases, and 1 base stayed unmatched. CDR1 is SGDLS, CDR2 YYNGEE, per germline. The chain combines TRBV9 with TRBJ2-2; TRBD2 agrees at 15 bases. Sequenced material: PBMCs or T cells enriched from blood (not recorded which). This TCR was sampled from a woman in her 50s with acute COVID-19. Here the CDR3 DNA reads TGTGCCAGCAGGGGACTAGCGGGGGGAACCGGGGAGCTGTTTTTT. It yields the protein CASRGLAGGTGELFF. The entire variable domain, with the rest obtained from reference TRBV9 and TRBJ2-2, is as follows: DSGVTQTPKHLITATGQRVTLRCSPRSGDLSVYWYQQSLDQGLQFLIQYYNGEERAKGNILERFSAQQFPDLHSELNLSSLELGDSALYFCASRGLAGGTGELFFGEGSRLTVL.